This entry describes one T cell receptor (beta chain). Per the original data handling: Using reference gene primer amplification, nucleated cell counts were estimated. Clones were read by immunoSEQ multiplex PCR, and TCRdb kept only the in-frame ones, dropping some. V, J and clone size reflect that table, while D and trimming were determined from the DNA. The table records tens of thousands of clones, about 86% of them present only once. The sample comes from a study of blood T cell repertoires in COVID-19. At the level of the study: COVID-19 samples from acute and convalescent phases originated in the United States, Italy and Spain. In each case, the material was cDNA or gDNA derived from T cells, B-cell-depleted T cells, or PBMCs.

The germline CDR1 and CDR2 sequences are SEHNR and FQNEAQ (reference sequence). V trimming: 5 bases; J trimming: 0 bases; junction bases outside the gene matches: 8. The CDR3 contains 16 residues. Input material: peripheral blood. V is TRBV7-9 and J is TRBJ1-1, with 8 nucleotides matching TRBD1. The clonotype comes from a woman of 80 years or more with acute or convalescent COVID-19. CDR3 nucleotide sequence: TGTGCCAGCAGCCCACGGACAGGGAACATGAACACTGAAGCTTTCTTT. Protein sequence: CASSPRTGNMNTEAFF.